One and the same sample provided the 16 T cell receptor beta chains below, sequenced in a study of blood T cells in healthy people across ages. The use of a sample-barcoded 5' primer and a J-beta primer mix characterized a second PCR of about 6 to 12 cycles. TCRdb analysed the 5' RACE reads with MiXCR anew, one entry per CDR3 protein. In the table there are some 370,000 distinct CDR3 sequences, approximately 47% of which are singletons. Sequenced input: blood. The receptors shown here come from a man in his sixties in good health.

This chain connects TRBV18 to TRBJ2-7; 7 nucleotides match TRBD2. TRBJ2-5 explains the end of the DNA better; the J call may be wrong. Germline V gene sequence: CDR1 KGHSH, CDR2 LQKENI. The CDR3 is 19 residues long. CDR3 in amino acids: CASSPRRALAAYPGETQYF. The CDR3 DNA is TGTGCCAGCTCACCAAGAAGGGCCCTAGCGGCTTACCCTGGGGAGACCCAGTACTTC.

This chain links TRBV28 with TRBJ2-3; the match to TRBD2 covers 10 bases. Germline CDR1 reads MDHEN; CDR2 reads SYDVKM. The CDR3 is 14 residues long. V trimming: 7 bases; J trimming: 3 bases; junction bases outside the gene matches: 4. The CDR3 DNA sequence: TGTGCCAGCACCCCTAGCGGGAGAACAGATACGCAGTATTTT. Protein: CASTPSGRTDTQYF.

The J gene is TRBJ2-5, the V gene TRBV2, with 11 positions matching TRBD2. V gave up 6 bases and J gave up 2 bases; unmatched junction bases: 8. The CDR3 has 16 residues. Germline V gene data show CDR1 as SNHLY and CDR2 as FYNNEI. The CDR3, as DNA: TGTGCCAGCAGGGAGACTAGCGGGGTCTTTCAAGAGACCCAGTACTTC. Its protein product is CASRETSGVFQETQYF.

The CDR3 protein is CASSGTGVNEQYF. For the CDR3, the DNA is TGTGCCAGCTCGGGGACAGGGGTAAACGAGCAGTACTTC. This chain uses TRBV6-1 with TRBJ2-7; 10 nucleotides align to TRBD1. The CDR3 sequence is 13 residues long. The germline gives CDR1 MNHNS, CDR2 SASEGT. J was trimmed by 5 bases and V by 8 bases; bases with no gene match: 6.

This clonotype was seen a few times. V is TRBV20-1 and J is TRBJ1-4; D is unresolved. Germline loops: CDR1 DFQATT, CDR2 SNEGSKA (reference sequence). The V and J ends lost 3 bases and 4 bases respectively, with 9 bases between them. The CDR3 contains 13 residues. The CDR3 reads CSASERYNEKLFF. In DNA, the CDR3 is TGCAGTGCTAGCGAACGTTATAATGAAAAACTGTTTTTT.

The rearrangement links TRBV11-2 to TRBJ2-5; possible D gene TRBD2, 5 bases. The CDR3 loop spans 15 amino acids. Trimming shortened V by 3 bases and J by 1 base, and 12 bases separated the two germline ends. CDR1 SGHAT and CDR2 FQNNGV come from the germline V gene. The CDR3 protein is CASSFRRSRQETQYF. The CDR3 region has the DNA TGTGCCAGCAGCTTCAGGAGGAGTCGCCAAGAGACCCAGTACTTC.

This clonotype has only a few counts. V usage is TRBV20-1 and J usage is TRBJ2-2; possible D gene TRBD2, 7 bases. Germline CDR1 reads DFQATT; CDR2 reads SNEGSKA (reference sequence). Trimming left V 0 bases short and J 3 bases short, with 14 bases between. This CDR3 spans 16 amino acids. Here the CDR3 DNA reads TGCAGTGCTAGAGATATGGGCGGGGGCGACACCGGGGAGCTGTTTTTT. Its translation is CSARDMGGGDTGELFF.

In its sample, this clonotype was seen once. The V call is TRBV7-9, the J call TRBJ2-1; D may be TRBD1 (5 bases). The better agreement between TRBJ2-7 and the DNA end casts doubt on the J call. This CDR3 has 16 residues. In germline, CDR1 is SEHNR, CDR2 FQNEAQ (reference sequence). The CDR3 region has the DNA TGTGCCAGCAGCTCTACAGGCGCTTCTTCCTATAATGAGCAGTACTTC. It specifies CASSSTGASSYNEQYF.

This clonotype was recorded only once. This chain links TRBV2 with TRBJ1-4; D not resolved. The V and J ends lost 7 bases and 0 bases respectively, with 6 bases between them. This CDR3 has 13 amino acids. The germline gives CDR1 SNHLY, CDR2 FYNNEI. CDR3 loop: CASKGTTNEKLFF. As DNA, the CDR3 is TGTGCCAGCAAAGGGACAACTAATGAAAAACTGTTTTTT.

The chain employs TRBV12-3 or TRBV12-4 and TRBJ2-6; D gene uncertain. The CDR3 is 16 amino acids. Trimming removed 3 bases at V and 0 bases at J, with 9 bases between. CDR3: CASSFNVGSGANVLTF. The CDR3 bases are TGTGCCAGCAGTTTCAATGTGGGCTCTGGGGCCAACGTCCTGACTTTC.

V usage is TRBV6-6 and J usage is TRBJ2-3; 8 bases map to TRBD2. Germline V CDR1 and CDR2: MNHNY, SVGAGI (reference sequence). This CDR3 contains 15 residues. V was pared by 6 bases and J by 0 bases, with 5 bases of the junction left unmatched. The CDR3 coding sequence is TGTGCCAGCAGCGGCGGGAGGTACAGCACAGATACGCAGTATTTT. It translates to CASSGGRYSTDTQYF.

This clonotype was recorded many times. The CDR3 spells CASSFAGFQETQYF. CDR3 DNA: TGTGCCAGCAGTTTCGCGGGGTTCCAAGAGACCCAGTACTTC. V gene TRBV12-3 or TRBV12-4 combines with J gene TRBJ2-5, with a possible D match to TRBD2 (6 bases). The V end lost 3 bases, the J end lost 1 base, and 9 bases lay between the germline ends. The CDR3 is 14 amino acids.

The rearrangement uses TRBV11-2 and TRBJ2-5, with 8 bases lining up with TRBD2. Germline CDR1 reads SGHAT; CDR2 reads FQNNGV. The CDR3 sequence is 18 residues long. The junction had 10 bases not matched to a gene; V was cut back by 1 base and J by 0 bases. This CDR3 reads CASSLGTHAGGNQETQYF. Written as DNA, the CDR3 is TGTGCCAGCAGCTTAGGCACCCATGCGGGAGGAAACCAAGAGACCCAGTACTTC.

This clonotype was counted once. The CDR3 DNA is TGTGCCAGCAGCCGCGCAGGGGGCGAATATCAGCCCCAGCATTTT. Translating it yields CASSRAGGEYQPQHF. The genes are TRBV12-3 or TRBV12-4 and TRBJ1-5; 8 bases are shared with TRBD1. The CDR3 covers 15 residues. V was pared by 6 bases and J by 5 bases, with 9 bases of the junction left unmatched.

The chain recombines TRBV11-3 with TRBJ2-1, with a possible D match to TRBD1 (5 bases). Germline loops: CDR1 SGHNT, CDR2 YENEEA. Trimming cost V 0 bases and J 7 bases, with 10 bases left between them. The CDR3 is made up of 14 amino acids. CDR3 region: CASSLDGRVNEQFF. The DNA of the CDR3 is TGTGCCAGCAGCTTAGATGGCAGGGTAAATGAGCAGTTCTTC.

J is TRBJ2-5 and V is TRBV12-3 or TRBV12-4, with D possibly matching TRBD1 (6 bases). V lost 6 bases to trimming and J lost 5 bases, with 13 bases between them. This CDR3 comprises 13 residues. The chain's CDR3 is CASRTTGLETQYF. The CDR3 DNA reads TGTGCCAGCAGGACCACAGGGTTGGAGACCCAGTACTTC.